One T cell receptor (beta chain) is described in this entry. This clone was observed once. Its antigen target is currently unknown. No much larger clone is present one base from it, and per-base qualities are unavailable. TCRbeta CDR3 regions were amplified from genomic DNA by means of the immunoSEQ Assay, a bias-controlled multiplex PCR. Per the authors' processing: Nucleated cell counts per sample were estimated from amplification of reference gene primers within the assay. To quantify the absolute abundance of each unique TCRbeta CDR3 rearrangement, sequence reads were collapsed and filtered. For each sample, productive Simpson clonality was calculated by taking the square root of Simpson's diversity index across productive rearrangements. TCRdb retrieved this table from immuneACCESS and kept in-frame rearrangements only. Not all clones are present; in checked studies, unresolved V genes account for under half, and no reason is known for the remainder. Clone size and the V and J calls come from that table; the DNA yielded D and trimming. In this sample the table shows about 170,000 clones, roughly 89% of which occur a single time. The ten largest clones capture roughly 1.5% of the sample.

The collaborating institutions used their own protocols to collect whole blood in K2EDTA tubes. Collaborator samples were shipped for TCRbeta analysis as frozen whole blood, isolated PBMCs, or DNA extracted from either sample type. This sample is part of a study of blood T cell repertoires in COVID-19 (dated by TCRdb to about 2020). Some background on the complete study: Samples from collaborators originated in the United States, Italy and Spain and spanned both the acute and convalescent phases of COVID-19. The material from the prospective study consisted of cDNA or gDNA derived from T cells, B-cell-depleted T cells, or PBMCs. The dataset comprised deeply sampled blood TCRbeta repertoires from subjects exposed to, actively infected with, or recovered from COVID-19. The repertoires were released in a freely available public database meant as a resource for research on the immune response to SARS-CoV-2. Samples came from the ongoing ImmuneRACE study (first 160 participants) plus 1,254 subjects from 6 global collaborators. Nearly every sample came with metadata listing a de-identified subject ID, COVID-19 status, age in years and sex. Where available, HLA class I and class II types were taken from metadata supplied by the sample provider and were not determined by assay-based typing.

Broad study findings and their caveats: The quantity of clinical and demographic metadata differed by source and by participant and was supplied without curation.

The germline V gene (reference sequence) gives CDR1 as LGHDT and CDR2 as YNNKEL. The CDR3 holds 15 amino acids from the cysteine to the phenylalanine. Only the CDR3 portion is preserved as DNA: 45 bases, with reading frame beginning at the first base. Germline trimming: 2 bases from V, 5 bases from J; junction bases outside gene matches: 5. The specimen was peripheral blood. The sequence derives from a woman aged 50 to 65 with acute or convalescent COVID-19. The chain employs TRBV3-1 (or the pseudogene TRBV3-2) and TRBJ2-2; 7 central nucleotides agree with TRBD2. The sequenced DNA is TGTGCCAGCAGCCAAAATGGGGAGGGGACCGGGGAGCTGTTTTTT. Protein translation: CASSQNGEGTGELFF.